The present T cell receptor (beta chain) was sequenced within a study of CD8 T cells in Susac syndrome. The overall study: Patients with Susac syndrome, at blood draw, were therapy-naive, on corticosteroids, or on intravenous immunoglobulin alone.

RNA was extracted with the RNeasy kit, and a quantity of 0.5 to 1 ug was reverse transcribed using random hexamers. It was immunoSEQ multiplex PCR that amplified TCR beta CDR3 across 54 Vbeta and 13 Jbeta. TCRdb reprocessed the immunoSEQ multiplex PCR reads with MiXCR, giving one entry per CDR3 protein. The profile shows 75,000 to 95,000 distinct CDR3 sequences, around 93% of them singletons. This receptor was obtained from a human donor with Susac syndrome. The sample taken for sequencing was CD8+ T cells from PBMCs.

DNA of the CDR3: TGTGCCAGCAGTGACTCACTAGCCAAAAACATTCAGTACTTC. Translation gives CASSDSLAKNIQYF. The chain joins TRBV2 to TRBJ2-4; D ambiguous. Germline-derived CDR1 and CDR2 are SNHLY and FYNNEI. The CDR3 sequence is 14 residues long. V was pared by 3 bases and J by 0 bases, with 6 bases between.